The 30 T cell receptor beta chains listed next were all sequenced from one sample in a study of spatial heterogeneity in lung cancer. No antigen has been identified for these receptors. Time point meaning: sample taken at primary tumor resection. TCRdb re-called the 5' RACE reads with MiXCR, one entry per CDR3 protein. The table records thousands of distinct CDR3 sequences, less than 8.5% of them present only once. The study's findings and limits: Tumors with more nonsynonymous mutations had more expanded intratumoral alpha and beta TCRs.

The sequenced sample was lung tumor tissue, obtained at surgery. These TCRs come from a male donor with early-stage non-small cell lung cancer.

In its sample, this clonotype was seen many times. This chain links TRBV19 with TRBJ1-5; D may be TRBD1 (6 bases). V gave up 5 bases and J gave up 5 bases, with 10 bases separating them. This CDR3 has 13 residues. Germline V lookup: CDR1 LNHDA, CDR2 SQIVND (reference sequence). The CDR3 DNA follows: TGTGCCAGTAGTCCATGGACAGATCAGCCCCAGCATTTT. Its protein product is CASSPWTDQPQHF.

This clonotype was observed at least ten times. The CDR3 nucleotides read TGTGCCAGCAGCCACTCGGCAGGGGTAGGGGAAAAACTGTTTTTT. The encoded protein is CASSHSAGVGEKLFF. The chain is built from TRBV12-3 or TRBV12-4 and TRBJ1-4; possible D gene TRBD1, 6 bases. The CDR3 consists of 15 residues. V lost 6 bases to trimming and J lost 8 bases, with 19 bases between them.

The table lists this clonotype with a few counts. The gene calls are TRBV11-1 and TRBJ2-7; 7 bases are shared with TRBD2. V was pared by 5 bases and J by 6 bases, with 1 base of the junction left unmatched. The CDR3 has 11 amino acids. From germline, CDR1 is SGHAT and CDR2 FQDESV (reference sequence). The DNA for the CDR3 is TGTGCCAGCAGCCCGGGAGGCGAGCAGTACTTC. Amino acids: CASSPGGEQYF.

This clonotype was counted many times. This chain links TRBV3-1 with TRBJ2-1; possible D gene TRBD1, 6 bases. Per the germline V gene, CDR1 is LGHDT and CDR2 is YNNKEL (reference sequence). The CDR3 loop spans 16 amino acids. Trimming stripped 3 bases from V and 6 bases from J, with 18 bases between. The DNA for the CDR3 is TGTGCCAGCAGCCAGGTCTCTGGGGGCCCTCTCAATGAGCAGTTCTTC. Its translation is CASSQVSGGPLNEQFF.

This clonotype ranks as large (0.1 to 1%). This CDR3 reads CASSSTRPWQGDTQYF. The DNA for the CDR3 is TGTGCCAGCAGCTCCACTCGGCCGTGGCAGGGAGATACGCAGTATTTT. The chain uses TRBV7-2 and TRBJ2-3; possible D gene TRBD1, 5 bases. The germline CDR1 and CDR2 sequences are SGHTA and FQGNSA. The CDR3 loop spans 16 amino acids. V lost 4 bases, J lost 5 bases, and 19 bases lay in between.

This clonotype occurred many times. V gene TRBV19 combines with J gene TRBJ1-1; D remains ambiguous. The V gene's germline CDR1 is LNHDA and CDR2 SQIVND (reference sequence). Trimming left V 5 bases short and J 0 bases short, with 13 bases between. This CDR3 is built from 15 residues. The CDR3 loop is CASSSAGSLNTEAFF. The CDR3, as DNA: TGTGCCAGTAGTTCGGCCGGCAGCCTGAACACTGAAGCTTTCTTT.

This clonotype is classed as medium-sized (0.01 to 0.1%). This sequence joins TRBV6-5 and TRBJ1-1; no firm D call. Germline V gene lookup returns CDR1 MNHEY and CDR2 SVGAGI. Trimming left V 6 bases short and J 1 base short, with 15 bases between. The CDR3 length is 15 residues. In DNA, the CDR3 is TGTGCCAGCAGCCGACTAGTCCTACAGAACACTGAAGCTTTCTTT. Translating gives CASSRLVLQNTEAFF.

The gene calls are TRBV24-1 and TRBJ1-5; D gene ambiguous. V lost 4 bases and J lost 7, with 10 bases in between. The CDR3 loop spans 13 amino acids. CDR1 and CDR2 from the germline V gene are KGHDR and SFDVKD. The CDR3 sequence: CATSEGSEQPQHF. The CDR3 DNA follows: TGTGCCACCAGTGAGGGCAGTGAACAGCCCCAGCATTTT.

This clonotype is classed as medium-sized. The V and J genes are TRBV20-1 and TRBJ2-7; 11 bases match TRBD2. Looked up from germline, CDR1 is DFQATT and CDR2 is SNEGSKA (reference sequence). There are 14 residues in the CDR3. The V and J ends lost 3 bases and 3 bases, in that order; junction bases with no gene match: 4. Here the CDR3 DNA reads TGCAGTGCTAGGATACTAGCGGGGGTCTACGAGCAGTACTTC. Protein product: CSARILAGVYEQYF.

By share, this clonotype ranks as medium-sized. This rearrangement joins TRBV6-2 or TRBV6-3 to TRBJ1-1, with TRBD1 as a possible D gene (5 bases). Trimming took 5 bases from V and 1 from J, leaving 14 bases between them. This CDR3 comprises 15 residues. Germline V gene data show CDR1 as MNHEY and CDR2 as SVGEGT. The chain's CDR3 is CASSRQKLGNTEAFF. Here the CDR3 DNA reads TGTGCCAGCAGTCGACAGAAGTTAGGGAACACTGAAGCTTTCTTT.

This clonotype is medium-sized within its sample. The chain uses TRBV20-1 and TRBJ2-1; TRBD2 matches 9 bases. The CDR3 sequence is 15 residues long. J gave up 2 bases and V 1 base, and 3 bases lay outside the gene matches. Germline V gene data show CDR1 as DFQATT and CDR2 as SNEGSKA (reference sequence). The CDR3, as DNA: TGCAGTGCTAGAGGTTGGACTAGCGCCTACAATGAGCAGTTCTTC. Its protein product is CSARGWTSAYNEQFF.

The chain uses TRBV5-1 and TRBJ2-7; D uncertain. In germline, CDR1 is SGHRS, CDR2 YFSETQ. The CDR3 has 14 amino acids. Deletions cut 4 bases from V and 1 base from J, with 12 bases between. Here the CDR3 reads CASSPWEGSYEQYF. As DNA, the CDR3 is TGCGCCAGCAGCCCGTGGGAAGGGTCCTACGAGCAGTACTTC.

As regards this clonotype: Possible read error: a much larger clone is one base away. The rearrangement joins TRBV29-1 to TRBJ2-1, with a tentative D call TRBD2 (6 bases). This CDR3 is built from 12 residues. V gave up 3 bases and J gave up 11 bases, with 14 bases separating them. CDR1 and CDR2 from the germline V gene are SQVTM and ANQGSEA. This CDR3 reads CSVEGGWNQQFF. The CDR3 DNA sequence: TGCAGCGTTGAGGGAGGTTGGAATCAGCAGTTCTTC.

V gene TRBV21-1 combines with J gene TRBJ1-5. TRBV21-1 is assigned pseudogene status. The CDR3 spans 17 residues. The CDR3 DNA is TGTGCCAGCAGCAAAAGAAGGTGGCAGATTAGCAATCAGCCCCAGCATTTT. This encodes CASSKRRWQISNQPQHF.

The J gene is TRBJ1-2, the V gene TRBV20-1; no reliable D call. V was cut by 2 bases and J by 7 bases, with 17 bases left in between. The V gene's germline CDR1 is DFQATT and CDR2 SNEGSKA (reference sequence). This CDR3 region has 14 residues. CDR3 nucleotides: TGCAGTGCTAGACCCCCTTTAGCCGGAGGTGGCTACACCTTC. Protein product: CSARPPLAGGGYTF.

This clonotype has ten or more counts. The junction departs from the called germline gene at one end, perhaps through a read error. CDR3 protein: CASSLKTIMYF. Written as DNA, the CDR3 is TGTGCCAGCAGTTTAAAAACAATCATGTATTTT. The chain is built from TRBV28 and TRBJ1-5, with no clear D. Germline assignment: CDR1 MDHEN and CDR2 SYDVKM. CDR3 length equals 11 residues.

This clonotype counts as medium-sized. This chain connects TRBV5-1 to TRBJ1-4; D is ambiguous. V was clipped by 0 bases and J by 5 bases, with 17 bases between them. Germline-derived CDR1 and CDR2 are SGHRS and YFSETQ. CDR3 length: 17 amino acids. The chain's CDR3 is CASSLDGSVMSNEKLFF. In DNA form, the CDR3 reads TGCGCCAGCAGCTTGGATGGCAGCGTAATGTCAAATGAAAAACTGTTTTTT.

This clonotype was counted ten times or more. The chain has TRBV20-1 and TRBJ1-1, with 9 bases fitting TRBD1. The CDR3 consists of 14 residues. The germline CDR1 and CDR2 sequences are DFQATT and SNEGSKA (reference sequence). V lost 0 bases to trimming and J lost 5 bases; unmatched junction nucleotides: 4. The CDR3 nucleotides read TGCAGTGCTAGAGACCACAGGGGGCCAACTGAAGCTTTCTTT. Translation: CSARDHRGPTEAFF.

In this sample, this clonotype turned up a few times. The CDR3 is CASRSGGAAEETQYF. As DNA, the CDR3 is TGCGCCAGCAGATCCGGGGGAGCGGCGGAAGAGACCCAGTACTTC. The rearrangement links TRBV10-2 to TRBJ2-5; tentatively, D is TRBD2 (6 bases). Trimming left V 6 bases short and J 3 bases short, with 17 bases between. This CDR3 has 15 amino acids. Per the germline V gene, CDR1 is WSHSY and CDR2 is SAAADI.

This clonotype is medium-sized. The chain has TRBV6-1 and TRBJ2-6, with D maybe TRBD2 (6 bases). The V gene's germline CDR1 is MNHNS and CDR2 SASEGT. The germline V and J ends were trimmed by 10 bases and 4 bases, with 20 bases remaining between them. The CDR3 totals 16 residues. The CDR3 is CATARGTGSGANVLTF. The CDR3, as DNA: TGTGCCACCGCCCGGGGGACTGGCTCAGGGGCCAACGTCCTGACTTTC.

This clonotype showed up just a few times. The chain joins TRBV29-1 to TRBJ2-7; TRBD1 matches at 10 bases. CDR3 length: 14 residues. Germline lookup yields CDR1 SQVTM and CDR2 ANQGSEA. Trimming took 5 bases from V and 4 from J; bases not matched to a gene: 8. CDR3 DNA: TGCAGCGTTTCGGACAGGGGGAGATATTACGAGCAGTACTTC. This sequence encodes CSVSDRGRYYEQYF.

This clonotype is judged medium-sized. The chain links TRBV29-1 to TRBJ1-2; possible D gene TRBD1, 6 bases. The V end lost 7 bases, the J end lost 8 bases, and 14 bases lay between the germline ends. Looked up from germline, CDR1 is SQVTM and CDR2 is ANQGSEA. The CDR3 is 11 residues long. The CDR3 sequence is CSAVQGGGYTF. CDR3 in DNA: TGCAGCGCCGTACAGGGCGGGGGCTACACCTTC.

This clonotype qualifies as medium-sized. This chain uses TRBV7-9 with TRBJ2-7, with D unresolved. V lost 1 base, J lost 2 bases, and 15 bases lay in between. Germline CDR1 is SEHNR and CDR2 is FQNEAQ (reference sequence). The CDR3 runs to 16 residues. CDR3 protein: CASSLVLDLRTYEQYF. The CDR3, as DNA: TGTGCCAGCAGCTTAGTTTTGGATCTCCGAACCTACGAGCAGTACTTC.

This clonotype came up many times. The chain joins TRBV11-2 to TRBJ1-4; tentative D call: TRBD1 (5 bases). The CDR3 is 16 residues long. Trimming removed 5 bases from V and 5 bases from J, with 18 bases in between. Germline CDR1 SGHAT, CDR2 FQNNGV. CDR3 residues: CASSLMGRQPNEKLFF. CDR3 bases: TGTGCCAGCAGCCTGATGGGGAGACAGCCAAATGAAAAACTGTTTTTT.

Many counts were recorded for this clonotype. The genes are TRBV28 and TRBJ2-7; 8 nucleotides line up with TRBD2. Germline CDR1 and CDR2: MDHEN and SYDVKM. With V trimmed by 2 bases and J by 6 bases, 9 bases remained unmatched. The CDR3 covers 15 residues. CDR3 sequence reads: CASSLRREVPGEQYF. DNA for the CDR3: TGTGCCAGCAGTTTACGGCGGGAGGTCCCGGGCGAGCAGTACTTC.

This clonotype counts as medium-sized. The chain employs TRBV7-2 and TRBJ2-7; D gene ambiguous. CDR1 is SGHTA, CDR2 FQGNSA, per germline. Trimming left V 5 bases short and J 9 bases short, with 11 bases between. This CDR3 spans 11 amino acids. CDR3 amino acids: CASSPDTVQYF. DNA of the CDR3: TGTGCCAGCAGCCCAGACACGGTGCAGTACTTC. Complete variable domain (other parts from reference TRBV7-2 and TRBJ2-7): GAGVSQSPSNKVTEKGKDVELRCDPISGHTALYWYRQSLGQGLEFLIYFQGNSAPDKSGLPSDRFSAERTGGSVSTLTIQRTQQEDSAVYLCASSPDTVQYFGPGTRLTVT.

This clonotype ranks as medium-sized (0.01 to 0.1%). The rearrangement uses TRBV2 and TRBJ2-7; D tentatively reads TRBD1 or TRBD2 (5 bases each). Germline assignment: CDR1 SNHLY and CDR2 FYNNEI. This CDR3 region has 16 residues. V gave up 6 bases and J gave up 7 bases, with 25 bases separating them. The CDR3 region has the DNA TGTGCCAGCAGGGGGCCGGGGCCCTATTCGTCACAAGAGCAGTACTTC. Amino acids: CASRGPGPYSSQEQYF.

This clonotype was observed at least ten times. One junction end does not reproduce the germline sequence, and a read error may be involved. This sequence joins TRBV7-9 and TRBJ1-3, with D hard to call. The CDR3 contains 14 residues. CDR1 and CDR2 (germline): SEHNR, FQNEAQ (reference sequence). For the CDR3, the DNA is TGTGCCAGCAGCTCTGGAGTTTCTGAAAACACCATATATTTT. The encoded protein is CASSSGVSENTIYF.

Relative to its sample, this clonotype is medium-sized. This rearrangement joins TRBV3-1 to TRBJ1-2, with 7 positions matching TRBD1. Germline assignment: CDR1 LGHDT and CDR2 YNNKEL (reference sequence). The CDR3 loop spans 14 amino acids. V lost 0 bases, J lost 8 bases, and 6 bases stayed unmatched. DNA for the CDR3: TGTGCCAGCAGCCAAGACGCGATGACAGGGGGCTACACCTTC. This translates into CASSQDAMTGGYTF.

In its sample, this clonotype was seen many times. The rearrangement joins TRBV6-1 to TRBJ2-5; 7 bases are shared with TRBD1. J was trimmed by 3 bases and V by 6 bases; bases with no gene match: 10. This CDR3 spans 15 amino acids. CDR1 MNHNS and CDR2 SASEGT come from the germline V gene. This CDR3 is CASRTPGTAKETQYF. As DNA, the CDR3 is TGTGCCAGCAGGACACCTGGGACAGCTAAAGAGACCCAGTACTTC.